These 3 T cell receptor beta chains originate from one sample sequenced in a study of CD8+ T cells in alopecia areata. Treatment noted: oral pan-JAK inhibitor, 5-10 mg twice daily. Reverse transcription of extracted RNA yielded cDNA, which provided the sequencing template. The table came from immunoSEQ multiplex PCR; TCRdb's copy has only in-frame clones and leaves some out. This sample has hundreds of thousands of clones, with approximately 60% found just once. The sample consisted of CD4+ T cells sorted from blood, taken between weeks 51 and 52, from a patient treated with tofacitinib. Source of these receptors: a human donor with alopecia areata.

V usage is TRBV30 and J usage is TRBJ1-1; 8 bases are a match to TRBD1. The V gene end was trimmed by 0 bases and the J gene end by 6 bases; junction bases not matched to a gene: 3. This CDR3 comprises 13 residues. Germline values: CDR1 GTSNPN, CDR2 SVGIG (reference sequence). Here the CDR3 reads CAWSVDRGSEAFF. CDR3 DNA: TGTGCCTGGAGTGTAGACAGGGGCTCTGAAGCTTTCTTT.

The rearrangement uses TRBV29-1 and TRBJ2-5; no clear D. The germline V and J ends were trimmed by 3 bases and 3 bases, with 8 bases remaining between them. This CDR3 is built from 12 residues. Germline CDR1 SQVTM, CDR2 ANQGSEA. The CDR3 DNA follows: TGCAGCGTTGACACCTACGAAGAGACCCAGTACTTC. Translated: CSVDTYEETQYF. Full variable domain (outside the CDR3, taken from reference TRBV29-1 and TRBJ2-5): SAVISQKPSRDICQRGTSLTIQCQVDSQVTMMFWYRQQPGQSLTLIATANQGSEATYESGFVIDKFPISRPNLTFSTLTVSNMSPEDSSIYLCSVDTYEETQYFGPGTRLLVL.

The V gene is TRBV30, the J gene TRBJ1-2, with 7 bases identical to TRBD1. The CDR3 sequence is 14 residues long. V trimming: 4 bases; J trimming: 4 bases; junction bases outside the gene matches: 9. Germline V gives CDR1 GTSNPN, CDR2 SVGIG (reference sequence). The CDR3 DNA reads TGTGCCTGGACAGGGGGGCCGGGAGCCTATGGCTACACCTTC. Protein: CAWTGGPGAYGYTF.